These 31 T cell receptor beta chains were all obtained from the same sample, sequenced in a study of molecular identifiers for immune sequencing clone quantification. TCRdb independently ran MiXCR on the PCR reads; one entry per CDR3 protein. The sample lists about 330,000 distinct CDR3 sequences, roughly 23% occurring once. Sequenced: naive CD8+ T cells from blood, with Jurkat cell RNA spiked in. Indicated subset: FACS-sorted CD8+CD4-CCR7+CD45RA+ naive T cells. These receptors all come from a human donor in good health. Some libraries in this study had Jurkat cell RNA spiked in.

The gene calls are TRBV3-1 and TRBJ2-3; 8 bases fit TRBD2. The J segment lost 1 base and the V segment lost 4 bases, leaving 16 bases of the junction unmatched. The CDR3 consists of 19 residues. Looked up from germline, CDR1 is LGHDT and CDR2 is YNNKEL (reference sequence). CDR3 loop: CASSPFSQVTSEGTDTQYF. DNA for the CDR3: TGTGCCAGCAGCCCCTTTTCTCAAGTGACTAGCGAAGGCACAGATACGCAGTATTTT.

Turning to this clonotype: Relative to the germline gene, one junction end is altered; a read error may explain this. The genes are TRBV11-2 and TRBJ1-3; TRBD1 might be the D (6 bases). Germline-derived CDR1 and CDR2 are SGHAT and FQNNGV. There are 15 residues in the CDR3. Written as DNA, the CDR3 is TGTGCCCGCAGCCGGACAGAGAACTCTGGAAACACCATATATTTT. Translating it yields CARSRTENSGNTIYF.

In its sample, this clonotype was seen a few times. V and J are TRBV27 and TRBJ1-1, with a possible D match to TRBD1 (5 bases). The CDR3 contains 15 residues. V lost 2 bases, J lost 5 bases, and 15 bases lay in between. The V gene's germline CDR1 is MNHEY and CDR2 SMNVEV (reference sequence). The DNA for the CDR3 is TGTGCCAGCAGTTTAGCCTACGGGGAGGGGACTGAAGCTTTCTTT. Amino acids: CASSLAYGEGTEAFF.

As regards this clonotype: This could be a read error, since a much larger clone is one nucleotide away. V and J are TRBV6-1 and TRBJ1-1; D perhaps matches TRBD1 (6 bases). The CDR3 contains 16 residues. CDR1 and CDR2 from the germline V gene are MNHNS and SASEGT. In DNA form, the CDR3 reads TGTGCCAGCAGTGAACTCGCAGGGGCCTTGAACACTGATGCTTTCTTT. Translated, it gives CASSELAGALNTDAFF.

This chain joins TRBV20-1 and TRBJ2-3, with a possible D match to TRBD1 (7 bases). The CDR3 extends over 18 amino acids. CDR1 DFQATT and CDR2 SNEGSKA come from the germline V gene (reference sequence). V lost 0 bases and J 0 bases, leaving 19 bases between the germline ends. CDR3 DNA: TGCAGTGCTAGAGATCGCAGGGGGAGGCCAACGAGCACAGATACGCAGTATTTT. Its protein is CSARDRRGRPTSTDTQYF.

This clonotype came up a few times. The rearrangement joins TRBV6-5 to TRBJ2-7; D call uncertain. This CDR3 has 13 residues. V lost 6 bases and J 3 bases, leaving 12 bases between the germline ends. Germline CDR1 MNHEY, CDR2 SVGAGI. The CDR3 bases are TGTGCCAGCAGGTCGATAGGGAACTACGAGCAGTACTTC. As protein: CASRSIGNYEQYF.

About this clonotype: Possible read error: a much larger clone is one base away. Since no conserved phenylalanine or tryptophan closes the CDR3, a read error is the likely cause. The CDR3 spells CASSPLTGAFTEAFL. Written as DNA, the CDR3 is TGTGCCAGCAGTCCATTGACAGGGGCTTTCACTGAAGCTTTCCTT. The V gene is TRBV6-1, the J gene TRBJ1-1, with 8 positions matching TRBD1. Trimming cost V 5 bases and J 4 bases; bases outside gene matches: 9. The CDR3 has 15 residues. The germline CDR1 and CDR2 sequences are MNHNS and SASEGT.

This clonotype was counted at least ten times. This chain joins TRBV5-1 and TRBJ1-4; no clear D. The germline gives CDR1 SGHRS, CDR2 YFSETQ. V gave up 4 bases and J gave up 6 bases, with 16 bases separating them. CDR3 size: 15 residues. DNA for the CDR3: TGCGCCAGCAGCGGATGGGCCGACGGAGATGAAAAACTGTTTTTT. This sequence encodes CASSGWADGDEKLFF.

This clonotype came up a few times. J is TRBJ2-7 and V is TRBV14; D gene uncertain. This CDR3 contains 13 residues. Trimming removed 1 base from V and 5 bases from J, with 9 bases in between. Germline V gives CDR1 SGHDN, CDR2 FVKESK. The CDR3 sequence: CASSQVSGHEQYF. Written as DNA, the CDR3 is TGTGCCAGCAGCCAAGTCAGTGGCCACGAGCAGTACTTC.

Details on this clonotype: A much more abundant neighbour one base away suggests this may be a read error. The DNA for the CDR3 is TGCAGCGGAGAAAGGGGGGCTGAAGCTTTCTTT. This gives the protein CSGERGAEAFF. The chain links TRBV29-1 to TRBJ1-1; D is perhaps TRBD1 (6 bases). Germline CDR1 reads SQVTM; CDR2 reads ANQGSEA. The CDR3 covers 11 residues. Trimming removed 7 bases at V and 6 bases at J, with 12 bases between.

In its sample, this clonotype was seen many times. The genes are TRBV2 and TRBJ1-1; D remains unclear. Germline lookup yields CDR1 SNHLY and CDR2 FYNNEI. This CDR3 region has 10 residues. CDR3 nucleotides: TGTGCAACCCAACGGGGTGAAGCTTTCTTT. It is translated as CATQRGEAFF.

This clonotype was observed a few times. The V gene is TRBV4-2, the J gene TRBJ2-7; TRBD2 aligns across 11 bases. V was pared by 1 base and J by 4 bases, with 3 bases of the junction left unmatched. CDR3 length: 15 amino acids. Germline V gives CDR1 LGHNA, CDR2 YNFKEQ. CDR3 sequence (DNA): TGTGCCAGCAGCCAAGGACTAGCGGGACAATACGAGCAGTACTTC. Translation gives CASSQGLAGQYEQYF.

This clonotype has a count of ten or more. The rearrangement uses TRBV20-1 and TRBJ2-5; 11 positions agree with TRBD2. V shed 1 base, J shed 2 bases, and the junction held 6 bases outside the gene matches. The CDR3 length is 16 residues. Germline V gives CDR1 DFQATT, CDR2 SNEGSKA (reference sequence). CDR3: CSARARLAGTQETQYF. CDR3 DNA: TGCAGTGCTAGAGCGAGACTAGCGGGGACTCAAGAGACCCAGTACTTC.

A few counts support this clonotype. V usage is TRBV27 and J usage is TRBJ2-7, with 8 nucleotides matching TRBD2. Germline CDR1 reads MNHEY; CDR2 reads SMNVEV (reference sequence). The CDR3 extends over 15 amino acids. Trimming at V came to 0 bases and at J to 2 bases, leaving 3 bases not matched to a gene. CDR3 protein: CASSLSGGRTYEQYF. The CDR3 DNA is TGTGCCAGCAGTTTATCTGGCGGGAGGACCTACGAGCAGTACTTC.

The rearrangement joins TRBV6-5 to TRBJ2-2; D might be TRBD1 or TRBD2, each matching 7 bases. Germline V gene lookup returns CDR1 MNHEY and CDR2 SVGAGI. This CDR3 has 19 amino acids. V was pared by 6 bases and J by 0 bases, with 23 bases between. CDR3 nucleotide sequence: TGTGCCAGCAGCGAGCGGGGACAGAGACGAACGGCGAACACCGGGGAGCTGTTTTTT. Residues: CASSERGQRRTANTGELFF.

About this clonotype: A much larger clone lies a single base off, so this may be a read error. The chain recombines TRBV28 with TRBJ1-5, with a tentative D call TRBD1 (5 bases). Germline CDR1 MDHEN, CDR2 SYDVKM. The CDR3 has 14 residues. The CDR3 sequence: CASSERAGSEPQQF. CDR3 nucleotide sequence: TGTGCCAGCAGTGAAAGGGCAGGGTCTGAGCCCCAGCAATTT.

As for this clonotype: This may come from a read error, since a much larger clone is one base off. The chain's CDR3 is CASGLVGPEVSEQYF. CDR3 coding DNA: TGTGCCAGCGGTTTAGTAGGCCCCGAGGTCTCCGAGCAGTACTTC. The chain carries TRBV27 and TRBJ2-7, with D unclear. This CDR3 is built from 15 residues. Per germline, CDR1 MNHEY and CDR2 SMNVEV (reference sequence).

The sample holds many counts of this clonotype. This sequence joins TRBV27 and TRBJ2-7; maybe TRBD1 (6 bases). There are 14 residues in the CDR3. CDR1 MNHEY and CDR2 SMNVEV come from the germline V gene (reference sequence). V lost 6 bases, J lost 6 bases, and 18 bases lay in between. The CDR3 DNA reads as TGTGCCAGCAGCCTCACAGGGCCTACAAGCGAGCAGTACTTC. Amino acids: CASSLTGPTSEQYF.

Turning to this clonotype: A read error may account for a junction end that differs from germline. The gene calls are TRBV14 and TRBJ2-3; D gene ambiguous. The CDR3 consists of 16 residues. Germline V gives CDR1 SGHDN, CDR2 FVKESK. This CDR3 is CASRQDPPAHTDTQYF. The CDR3 DNA reads TGTGCCAGCAGACAAGATCCCCCGGCTCATACAGATACGCAGTATTTT.

This clonotype was seen a few times. V usage is TRBV9 and J usage is TRBJ2-3; TRBD1 agrees at 8 bases. V lost 1 base and J lost 0; bases outside the gene matches: 7. The CDR3 consists of 17 residues. Germline assignment: CDR1 SGDLS and CDR2 YYNGEE. The CDR3 here is CASSVWGTGTSTDTQYF. CDR3 sequence (DNA): TGTGCCAGCAGCGTATGGGGGACAGGCACTAGCACAGATACGCAGTATTTT. Complete variable domain (other parts from reference TRBV9 and TRBJ2-3): DSGVTQTPKHLITATGQRVTLRCSPRSGDLSVYWYQQSLDQGLQFLIQYYNGEERAKGNILERFSAQQFPDLHSELNLSSLELGDSALYFCASSVWGTGTSTDTQYFGPGTRLTVL.

Comments on this clonotype: This may stem from a read error, because a much larger clone lies one nucleotide away. V usage is TRBV28 and J usage is TRBJ1-1; maybe TRBD1 (6 bases). Looked up from germline, CDR1 is MDHEN and CDR2 is SYDVKM. This CDR3 spans 13 amino acids. The V end lost 8 bases, the J end lost 4 bases, and 14 bases lay between the germline ends. The CDR3 protein is CASLWGGGTEAFF. The CDR3 nucleotides read TGTGCCAGCCTGTGGGGAGGGGGCACTGAAGCTTTCTTT.

At least ten counts were recorded for this clonotype. V gene TRBV4-1 combines with J gene TRBJ1-5; D is perhaps TRBD1 (5 bases). There are 15 residues in the CDR3. Germline CDR1 MGHRA, CDR2 YSYEKL. Trimming left V 0 bases short and J 6 bases short, with 12 bases between. The CDR3 nucleotides are TGCGCCAGCAGCCAAGACAGGGTTCCAAGTCAGCCCCAGCATTTT. Translated, it gives CASSQDRVPSQPQHF.

With respect to this clonotype: This is likely an artifact of a read error, given a far larger clone one base away. The rearrangement uses TRBV7-9 and TRBJ2-3; unclear D gene. The CDR3 totals 14 residues. Germline-derived CDR1 and CDR2 are SEHNR and FQNEAQ (reference sequence). Here the CDR3 reads CASSLGPSTDTQCF. The CDR3 DNA reads as TGTGCCAGCAGCTTAGGTCCCAGCACAGATACGCAGTGTTTT. The complete variable domain, with remaining parts taken from reference TRBV7-9 and TRBJ2-3, reads DTGVSQNPRHKITKRGQNVTFRCDPISEHNRLYWYRQTLGQGPEFLTYFQNEAQLEKSRLLSDRFSAERPKGSFSTLEIQRTEQGDSAMYLCASSLGPSTDTQCFGPGTRLTVL.

This clonotype has at least ten counts. This chain uses TRBV7-9 with TRBJ2-7; 8 nucleotides align to TRBD2. Trimming removed 5 bases from V and 2 bases from J; junction bases left unmatched: 11. Germline V gene sequence: CDR1 SEHNR, CDR2 FQNEAQ (reference sequence). This CDR3 spans 16 amino acids. The DNA of the CDR3 is TGTGCCAGCAGCCACCTCGGGGGGCGGGAGGCCTACGAGCAGTACTTC. This gives the protein CASSHLGGREAYEQYF.

Concerning this clonotype: One junction end disagrees with the germline gene, perhaps due to a read error. The chain employs TRBV5-3 and TRBJ2-7, with 9 bases that match TRBD1. TRBV5-3 is placed among ORFs of uncertain function. This CDR3 is built from 15 residues. CDR3 sequence reads: CASSFGPGQGSGQYF. The CDR3 DNA follows: TGTGCCAGCAGCTTCGGCCCGGGACAGGGATCCGGGCAGTACTTC.

The V and J genes are TRBV27 and TRBJ1-4, with D perhaps matching TRBD1 (5 bases). This CDR3 contains 18 residues. V was cut by 4 bases and J by 6 bases, with 24 bases left in between. Germline V gene lookup returns CDR1 MNHEY and CDR2 SMNVEV (reference sequence). The CDR3 reads CASSSIAVVGQSYEKLFF. The CDR3 DNA sequence: TGTGCCAGCAGTTCTATCGCGGTCGTGGGGCAGAGCTATGAAAAACTGTTTTTT.

The sample holds a few counts of this clonotype. This sequence joins TRBV19 and TRBJ2-3; TRBD1 aligns across 7 bases. Germline V gene lookup returns CDR1 LNHDA and CDR2 SQIVND (reference sequence). The CDR3 is 16 residues long. The CDR3 here is CAPKGQPFSGTDTQYF. CDR3 nucleotides: TGTGCTCCTAAGGGACAGCCTTTTTCGGGCACAGATACGCAGTATTTT. Complete variable domain (other parts from reference TRBV19 and TRBJ2-3): DGGITQSPKYLFRKEGQNVTLSCEQNLNHDAMYWYRQDPGQGLRLIYYSQIVNDFQKGDIAEGYSVSREKKESFPLTVTSAQKNPTAFYLCAPKGQPFSGTDTQYFGPGTRLTVL.

The chain employs TRBV7-2 and TRBJ2-3, with D tentatively TRBD2 (5 bases). Germline CDR1 is SGHTA and CDR2 is FQGNSA. The V and J ends lost 0 bases and 0 bases respectively, with 13 bases between them. CDR3 length: 17 residues. The CDR3 nucleotides are TGTGCCAGCAGCTTAGCGCCCCGGGGTTCTAGCACAGATACGCAGTATTTT. Translating it yields CASSLAPRGSSTDTQYF.

This clonotype was detected many times. The chain couples TRBV9 to TRBJ1-2; no reliable D call. The V end was cut by 2 bases, the J end by 5 bases, with 7 bases between. Germline-derived CDR1 and CDR2 are SGDLS and YYNGEE. CDR3 length equals 12 residues. CDR3 DNA: TGTGCCAGCAGCGTTAGCCCTTATGGCTACACCTTC. Its protein product is CASSVSPYGYTF.

This clonotype was counted between two and nine times. The chain combines TRBV19 with TRBJ1-1, with a tentative D call TRBD1 (5 bases). This CDR3 contains 16 residues. V lost 1 base and J 3 bases, leaving 15 bases between the germline ends. The V gene's germline CDR1 is LNHDA and CDR2 SQIVND (reference sequence). The DNA for the CDR3 is TGTGCCAGTAGTATAGGTACAACCGGGGGAGACACTGAAGCTTTCTTT. The encoded protein is CASSIGTTGGDTEAFF. Looking up the rest from reference TRBV19 and TRBJ1-1 gives the full variable domain: DGGITQSPKYLFRKEGQNVTLSCEQNLNHDAMYWYRQDPGQGLRLIYYSQIVNDFQKGDIAEGYSVSREKKESFPLTVTSAQKNPTAFYLCASSIGTTGGDTEAFFGQGTRLTVV.

Many counts were recorded for this clonotype. The chain couples TRBV2 to TRBJ2-2, with 7 bases that match TRBD1. Losses at the gene ends were 10 bases for V and 7 bases for J; bases not matched to a gene: 6. The CDR3 extends over 12 amino acids. The germline gives CDR1 SNHLY, CDR2 FYNNEI. The CDR3 sequence is CAIGQAGGELFF. The CDR3 nucleotides are TGTGCCATCGGACAGGCGGGCGGGGAGCTGTTTTTT.